This TCR beta chain was obtained from a study of OX40 agonist ivuxolimab in advanced cancers. Across the study: Three patients, one with hepatocellular carcinoma and two with cutaneous melanoma, responded partially.

Sequencing used immunoSEQ multiplex PCR; TCRdb keeps in-frame clones, though not all of them. The table records about 49,000 clones, about four fifths of them present only once. About this clone: The target antigen is unknown.

Findings of the study overall: Still undetermined is the antigen specificity of the expanded peripheral T cells. It was also the case that some nonresponders had low normalized T-cell clonal expansion.

The V and J ends lost 8 bases and 5 bases respectively, with 19 bases between them. The CDR3 is 15 amino acids. The germline V gene encodes CDR1 MNHNS and CDR2 SASEGT. This chain connects TRBV6-1 to TRBJ1-5, with unresolved D. The clonotype was recovered from an adult with an advanced solid tumor such as melanoma, head and neck, liver or kidney cancer. The sequencing used CD4+ or CD8+ T cells sorted from blood, collected in a trial of the OX40 agonist ivuxolimab. CDR3 sequence reads: CASGAGVAWDQPQHF. The CDR3, as DNA: TGTGCCAGCGGTGCGGGCGTAGCTTGGGATCAGCCCCAGCATTTT.